The next 8 T cell receptor beta chains were all read from a single sample in a study of siplizumab effects on memory and regulatory T cells. Only in-frame clones appear in the TCRdb table, and some are missing; sequencing was by immunoSEQ multiplex PCR. The table shows around 100,000 clones, with over 90% occurring only once. The material sequenced was non-Treg CD4+ T cells sorted from blood. Every receptor here comes from a human donor in good health.

J is TRBJ2-3 and V is TRBV28; 7 positions match TRBD1. J gave up 2 bases and V 6 bases, and 5 bases lay outside the gene matches. This CDR3 is built from 14 residues. Per the germline V gene, CDR1 is MDHEN and CDR2 is SYDVKM. The CDR3 nucleotides are TGTGCCAGCAGATGGGACAGATCCACAGATACGCAGTATTTT. This translates into CASRWDRSTDTQYF.

CDR3 in DNA: TGTGCCAGCAGTCCAAGGGAGGGGGTTAGCAATCAGCCCCAGCATTTT. Translating it yields CASSPREGVSNQPQHF. The chain carries TRBV6-6 and TRBJ1-5, with D tentatively TRBD1 (6 bases). The V and J ends lost 5 bases and 0 bases respectively, with 14 bases between them. This CDR3 is built from 16 residues. Germline V gene sequence: CDR1 MNHNY, CDR2 SVGAGI (reference sequence).

This CDR3 is CASSPLDRNTGELFF. In DNA, the CDR3 is TGCGCCAGCAGCCCGCTCGACCGGAACACCGGGGAGCTGTTTTTT. This chain links TRBV5-1 with TRBJ2-2; no reliable D call. This CDR3 is built from 15 residues. Germline assignment: CDR1 SGHRS and CDR2 YFSETQ. Trimming took off 4 bases at V and 1 base at J, with 11 bases between the two ends.

This clone was counted once. This sequence joins TRBV18 and TRBJ1-4; TRBD1 agrees at 8 bases. V was pared by 6 bases and J by 3 bases, with 6 bases of the junction left unmatched. CDR1 and CDR2 (germline): KGHSH, LQKENI. The CDR3 is 15 amino acids. The chain's CDR3 is CASSQGQGANEKLFF. CDR3 DNA sequence: TGTGCCAGCTCCCAAGGACAGGGAGCTAATGAAAAACTGTTTTTT.

This clone was recorded once. This chain uses TRBV4-2 with TRBJ1-1; a weak D match, TRBD1 (5 bases). CDR1 and CDR2 from the germline V gene are LGHNA and YNFKEQ. With 0 bases removed from V and 1 base from J, the gap between germline ends came to 6 bases. The CDR3 has 14 residues. The CDR3 DNA is TGTGCCAGCAGCCAAGAGGGGCAGAACACTGAAGCTTTCTTT. This sequence encodes CASSQEGQNTEAFF.

J is TRBJ2-3 and V is TRBV18; the D is unclear. The ends were cut back, 0 bases at V and 3 bases at J, with 7 bases in the middle. CDR3 length equals 14 residues. Germline CDR1 is KGHSH and CDR2 is LQKENI. CDR3 bases: TGTGCCAGCTCACCACCCGGAGCGACAGATACGCAGTATTTT. This sequence encodes CASSPPGATDTQYF.

This clone was picked up one time. The CDR3 DNA is TGTGCCAGCAGCTTGGCTACAGGGGTTAACTATGGCTACACCTTC. Amino acids: CASSLATGVNYGYTF. The chain carries TRBV5-5 and TRBJ1-2, with 7 bases that match TRBD1. J gave up 1 base and V 0 bases, and 3 bases lay outside the gene matches. The CDR3 is 15 amino acids. Germline values: CDR1 SGHKS, CDR2 YYEKEE (reference sequence).

The V and J genes are TRBV30 and TRBJ2-7, with D uncertain. CDR1 and CDR2 (germline): GTSNPN, SVGIG (reference sequence). This CDR3 spans 15 amino acids. V lost 3 bases, J lost 2 bases, and 17 bases lay in between. CDR3: CAWRPGLRATYEQYF. CDR3 in DNA: TGTGCCTGGAGACCGGGCCTTAGGGCCACCTACGAGCAGTACTTC.